The 19 T cell receptor beta chains listed next were all sequenced from one sample in a study of OX40 agonist ivuxolimab in advanced cancers. Method: immunoSEQ multiplex PCR; TCRdb's copy keeps in-frame clones and lacks some. The data show 100,000 to 110,000 clones, approximately 91% seen once. The sequences come from CD4+ or CD8+ T cells sorted from blood, collected in a trial of the OX40 agonist ivuxolimab. Receptors were obtained from an adult with an advanced solid tumor such as melanoma, head and neck, liver or kidney cancer.

The rearrangement uses TRBV27 and TRBJ2-5; either TRBD1 or TRBD2 may supply D (5 bases each). There are 15 residues in the CDR3. The V gene lost 6 bases and the J gene lost 3 bases, with 17 bases spanning the gap. CDR1 is MNHEY and CDR2 is SMNVEV in the germline V gene (reference sequence). CDR3 sequence: CASSPRAGAKETQYF. DNA of the CDR3: TGTGCCAGCAGCCCCCGGGCCGGGGCCAAAGAGACCCAGTACTTC.

The J gene is TRBJ1-2, the V gene TRBV2, with a tentative D call TRBD1 (5 bases). V lost 5 bases, J lost 8 bases, and 12 bases lay in between. CDR3 length: 12 residues. The germline V gene has CDR1 SNHLY and CDR2 FYNNEI. The CDR3 reads CASSYEGDGYTF. CDR3 coding DNA: TGTGCCAGCAGTTATGAAGGGGACGGCTACACCTTC. The complete variable domain, with remaining parts taken from reference TRBV2 and TRBJ1-2, reads EPEVTQTPSHQVTQMGQEVILRCVPISNHLYFYWYRQILGQKVEFLVSFYNNEISEKSEIFDDQFSVERPDGSNFTLKIRSTKLEDSAMYFCASSYEGDGYTFGSGTRLTVV.

This clone appeared a few times. The V gene is TRBV18, the J gene TRBJ2-5; D is undetermined. With 2 bases removed from V and 6 bases from J, the gap between germline ends came to 10 bases. This CDR3 has 13 residues. Germline CDR1 is KGHSH and CDR2 is LQKENI. This CDR3 reads CASSPVSVQTQYF. The CDR3 nucleotides are TGTGCCAGCTCACCAGTCAGCGTGCAGACCCAGTACTTC.

V is TRBV28 and J is TRBJ2-7, with a possible D match to TRBD2 (5 bases). CDR3 length: 15 residues. The germline gives CDR1 MDHEN, CDR2 SYDVKM. V was pared by 1 base and J by 2 bases, with 12 bases between. In DNA form, the CDR3 reads TGTGCCAGCAGTTTATCAATCGGACTCACCTACGAGCAGTACTTC. Translating it yields CASSLSIGLTYEQYF.

The chain employs TRBV6-1 and TRBJ2-3; D gene ambiguous. The germline V gene encodes CDR1 MNHNS and CDR2 SASEGT. V shed 6 bases and J shed 4 bases, with 5 bases lying between them. The CDR3 loop spans 11 amino acids. This CDR3 is CASRVSDTQYF. The DNA for the CDR3 is TGTGCCAGCAGGGTTTCAGATACGCAGTATTTT.

J is TRBJ2-5 and V is TRBV7-3, with TRBD1 matching 9 bases. The V and J ends lost 7 bases and 4 bases, in that order; junction bases with no gene match: 4. The CDR3 consists of 13 residues. In germline, CDR1 is SGHTA, CDR2 FQGTGA. The CDR3 spells CASNQGQGETQYF. CDR3 sequence (DNA): TGTGCCAGCAACCAGGGACAGGGAGAGACCCAGTACTTC.

The V call is TRBV27, the J call TRBJ2-7; D remains unclear. Germline CDR1 is MNHEY and CDR2 is SMNVEV (reference sequence). Trimming left V 1 base short and J 0 bases short, with 7 bases between. The CDR3 runs 14 residues. CDR3 sequence (DNA): TGTGCCAGCAGTTTATATCGAAACTCCTACGAGCAGTACTTC. Translation gives CASSLYRNSYEQYF.

As to this clone: At the DNA level, this CDR3 is encoded by other sequences in the same sample as well. The V gene is TRBV18, the J gene TRBJ2-5, with no clear D. Germline values: CDR1 KGHSH, CDR2 LQKENI. The CDR3 consists of 11 residues. V lost 3 bases and J lost 4, with 3 bases in between. The CDR3 loop is CASSPGETQYF. CDR3 bases: TGTGCCAGCTCACCGGGAGAGACCCAGTACTTC. The whole variable domain, remainder taken from reference TRBV18 and TRBJ2-5, is NAGVMQNPRHLVRRRGQEARLRCSPMKGHSHVYWYRQLPEEGLKFMVYLQKENIIDESGMPKERFSAEFPKEGPSILRIQQVVRGDSAAYFCASSPGETQYFGPGTRLLVL.

The V gene is TRBV30, the J gene TRBJ1-2; D is possibly TRBD1 (5 bases). CDR3 size: 15 residues. The germline V and J ends were trimmed by 7 bases and 3 bases, with 21 bases remaining between them. Germline assignment: CDR1 GTSNPN and CDR2 SVGIG (reference sequence). CDR3 in DNA: TGTGCCTACACCCCCGTGGGGGAACTAGACTATGGCTACACCTTC. It encodes CAYTPVGELDYGYTF.

V and J are TRBV19 and TRBJ1-3; D remains unclear. The CDR3 spans 14 residues. CDR1 is LNHDA and CDR2 is SQIVND in the germline V gene (reference sequence). With 2 bases removed from V and 0 bases from J, the gap between germline ends came to 5 bases. The CDR3 spells CASSILGSGNTIYF. DNA for the CDR3: TGTGCCAGTAGTATACTCGGCTCTGGAAACACCATATATTTT. The full variable domain, with the rest looked up from reference TRBV19 and TRBJ1-3, is DGGITQSPKYLFRKEGQNVTLSCEQNLNHDAMYWYRQDPGQGLRLIYYSQIVNDFQKGDIAEGYSVSREKKESFPLTVTSAQKNPTAFYLCASSILGSGNTIYFGEGSWLTVV.

In DNA, the CDR3 is TGTGCCAGCAGTTTAACAATGGGACTAGGGGCCTACGAGCAGTACTTC. It yields the protein CASSLTMGLGAYEQYF. The chain links TRBV27 to TRBJ2-7; the match to TRBD2 covers 8 bases. V shed 2 bases, J shed 2 bases, and the junction held 8 bases outside the gene matches. CDR1 and CDR2 from the germline V gene are MNHEY and SMNVEV (reference sequence). CDR3 length equals 16 residues.

This clone was seen a few times. The rearrangement joins TRBV18 to TRBJ2-7; D might be TRBD1 (6 bases). CDR1 is KGHSH and CDR2 is LQKENI in the germline V gene. The CDR3 sequence is 14 residues long. The ends were cut back, 3 bases at V and 2 bases at J, with 11 bases in the middle. CDR3 DNA sequence: TGTGCCAGCTCACCTGTACAGGGAACCTACGAGCAGTACTTC. The encoded protein is CASSPVQGTYEQYF.

The rearrangement joins TRBV4-2 to TRBJ2-5; the match to TRBD1 covers 11 bases. The germline V gene encodes CDR1 LGHNA and CDR2 YNFKEQ. The CDR3 contains 16 residues. V lost 0 bases and J lost 4; bases outside the gene matches: 4. CDR3: CASSQDWTGGGETQYF. The CDR3 nucleotides read TGTGCCAGCAGCCAAGATTGGACAGGGGGCGGAGAGACCCAGTACTTC.

J is TRBJ1-3 and V is TRBV5-4; a weak D match, TRBD1 (5 bases). V shed 2 bases and J shed 2 bases, with 8 bases lying between them. Germline V gene lookup returns CDR1 SGHNT and CDR2 YYREEE (reference sequence). The CDR3 covers 14 residues. The CDR3 coding sequence is TGTGCCAGCAGCTTCGTGGGGGCTGGAAACACCATATATTTT. It codes for CASSFVGAGNTIYF. The whole variable domain, remainder taken from reference TRBV5-4 and TRBJ1-3, is ETGVTQSPTHLIKTRGQQVTLRCSSQSGHNTVSWYQQALGQGPQFIFQYYREEENGRGNFPPRFSGLQFPNYSSELNVNALELDDSALYLCASSFVGAGNTIYFGEGSWLTVV.

The chain has TRBV28 and TRBJ1-1, with D possibly being TRBD1 (5 bases). CDR3 length equals 14 residues. V lost 1 base and J 4 bases, leaving 10 bases between the germline ends. Germline V CDR1 and CDR2: MDHEN, SYDVKM. As DNA, the CDR3 is TGTGCCAGCAGTTTATTAGGGACGACCACTGAAGCTTTCTTT. It translates to CASSLLGTTTEAFF.

The V and J genes are TRBV19 and TRBJ1-4; 9 nucleotides line up with TRBD1. This CDR3 is built from 14 residues. The V and J ends lost 8 bases and 6 bases, in that order; junction bases with no gene match: 7. Germline loops: CDR1 LNHDA, CDR2 SQIVND (reference sequence). Here the CDR3 DNA reads TGTGCCAGTGGACGGACAGGGGCGGATGAAAAACTGTTTTTT. Amino acid sequence: CASGRTGADEKLFF.

The genes are TRBV19 and TRBJ1-5; no clear D. Between the trimmed V and J ends, which lost 0 bases and 6 bases, there was a span of 18 bases. The CDR3 is 17 residues long. Germline CDR1 and CDR2: LNHDA and SQIVND (reference sequence). The CDR3 spells CASSIDSGGSSRQPQHF. CDR3 nucleotides: TGTGCCAGTAGTATAGATTCGGGAGGGAGTTCGCGTCAGCCCCAGCATTTT.

Points on this clone: At the DNA level, this CDR3 is encoded by other sequences in the same sample as well. The chain combines TRBV30 with TRBJ2-6, with 7 positions matching TRBD1. This CDR3 region has 15 residues. Germline values: CDR1 GTSNPN, CDR2 SVGIG (reference sequence). Trimming at V came to 1 base and at J to 4 bases, leaving 4 bases not matched to a gene. The CDR3, as DNA: TGTGCCTGGAGTGGTGAGGGGGCGGGGGCCAACGTCCTGACTTTC. Translating gives CAWSGEGAGANVLTF.

The V and J genes are TRBV27 and TRBJ2-2, with TRBD2 matching 11 bases. This CDR3 is 17 amino acids long. Germline V CDR1 and CDR2: MNHEY, SMNVEV (reference sequence). After removal of 5 bases from V and 6 bases from J, the junction contained 11 bases not matched to a gene. CDR3 amino acids: CASSQINLAGGPGELFF. CDR3 nucleotides: TGTGCCAGCAGTCAGATCAACTTAGCGGGAGGGCCCGGGGAGCTGTTTTTT.